Each of the 23 T cell receptor beta chains below was sequenced from the same sample in a study of blood T cell repertoires in COVID-19. The repertoire was sequenced with immunoSEQ multiplex PCR; TCRdb's copy has only in-frame clones and lacks some. The sample shows 100,000 to 150,000 clones, roughly 90% of them seen only once. Input material: peripheral blood. These receptors were collected from a man between 45 and 60 years old with COVID-19, enrolled during active disease.

The CDR3, as DNA: TGTGCCAGCAGCTTAGTGGGGGCGACGATAGATACGCAGTATTTT. As protein: CASSLVGATIDTQYF. The V and J genes are TRBV7-2 and TRBJ2-3, with D perhaps TRBD1 (6 bases). Germline CDR1 reads SGHTA; CDR2 reads FQGNSA. The V end was cut by 1 base, the J end by 5 bases, with 13 bases between. The CDR3 consists of 15 residues.

The gene calls are TRBV5-6 and TRBJ2-3; tentative D call: TRBD2 (5 bases). The CDR3 covers 15 residues. In germline, CDR1 is SGHDT, CDR2 YYEEEE. The germline V and J ends were trimmed by 2 bases and 0 bases, with 10 bases remaining between them. The CDR3 protein is CASSFDGGSTDTQYF. In DNA form, the CDR3 reads TGTGCCAGCAGCTTCGACGGCGGGAGCACAGATACGCAGTATTTT.

This sequence joins TRBV27 and TRBJ2-2, with 7 bases identical to TRBD2. The germline V gene encodes CDR1 MNHEY and CDR2 SMNVEV (reference sequence). The CDR3 totals 15 residues. The V gene end was trimmed by 4 bases and the J gene end by 5 bases; junction bases not matched to a gene: 7. As DNA, the CDR3 is TGTGCCAGCAGTTGGTCGGGAGGATCTACCGGGGAGCTGTTTTTT. Amino acids: CASSWSGGSTGELFF.

V usage is TRBV4-3 and J usage is TRBJ1-2; D is possibly TRBD1 (5 bases). The CDR3 consists of 16 residues. Trimming cost V 4 bases and J 4 bases, with 19 bases left between them. Germline V CDR1 and CDR2: LGHNA, YSLEER. CDR3 residues: CASSRKRGAGPYGYTF. CDR3 bases: TGCGCCAGCAGCCGCAAAAGGGGCGCTGGTCCCTATGGCTACACCTTC.

The gene calls are TRBV19 and TRBJ2-5; no clear D. The CDR3 has 13 amino acids. V lost 5 bases to trimming and J lost 3 bases, with 10 bases between them. Germline V gene sequence: CDR1 LNHDA, CDR2 SQIVND (reference sequence). The CDR3 coding sequence is TGTGCCAGTAGTGATACGGTAAAAGAGACCCAGTACTTC. It yields the protein CASSDTVKETQYF.

V gene TRBV2 combines with J gene TRBJ2-5, with 9 bases matching TRBD1. The CDR3 has 13 residues. The germline V gene encodes CDR1 SNHLY and CDR2 FYNNEI. Trimming cost V 5 bases and J 5 bases; bases outside gene matches: 3. CDR3 DNA: TGTGCCAGCAGTAGGGACAGGGAGGAGACCCAGTACTTC. It specifies CASSRDREETQYF.

The chain links TRBV5-4 to TRBJ2-7; TRBD1 might be the D (6 bases). V was pared by 4 bases and J by 4 bases, with 15 bases between. The V gene's germline CDR1 is SGHNT and CDR2 YYREEE (reference sequence). This CDR3 is 14 amino acids long. The CDR3 loop is CASSPGNREYEQYF. Written as DNA, the CDR3 is TGTGCCAGCAGCCCGGGGAACAGGGAATACGAGCAGTACTTC.

The rearrangement joins TRBV5-8 to TRBJ2-3; no reliable D call. CDR3 length: 14 amino acids. CDR1 SGHTS and CDR2 YDEGEE come from the germline V gene. V was shortened by 4 bases and J by 6 bases, with 15 bases between the two germline ends. The DNA of the CDR3 is TGTGCCAGCAGCCTGCGAGGTTCCCCGGATACGCAGTATTTT. As protein: CASSLRGSPDTQYF. The full variable domain, with the rest looked up from reference TRBV5-8 and TRBJ2-3, is EAGVTQSPTHLIKTRGQQATLRCSPISGHTSVYWYQQALGLGLQFLLWYDEGEERNRGNFPPRFSGRQFPNYSSELNVNALELEDSALYLCASSLRGSPDTQYFGPGTRLTVL.

The chain joins TRBV5-1 to TRBJ1-2; D unresolved. Germline CDR1 and CDR2: SGHRS and YFSETQ. Trimming left V 4 bases short and J 4 bases short, with 17 bases between. This CDR3 region has 15 residues. This chain's CDR3 is CASSPEGNSGYGYTF. The CDR3 nucleotides are TGCGCCAGCAGCCCCGAGGGTAATAGCGGCTATGGCTACACCTTC. Combining the CDR3 with reference TRBV5-1 and TRBJ1-2 gives the whole variable domain KAGVTQTPRYLIKTRGQQVTLSCSPISGHRSVSWYQQTPGQGLQFLFEYFSETQRNKGNFPGRFSGRQFSNSRSEMNVSTLELGDSALYLCASSPEGNSGYGYTFGSGTRLTVV.

Written as DNA, the CDR3 is TGTGCCAGCGAGACTAGCGGGAGATCGGATACGCAGTATTTT. Residues: CASETSGRSDTQYF. The gene calls are TRBV6-5 and TRBJ2-3, with 12 bases identical to TRBD2. Trimming at V came to 8 bases and at J to 6 bases, leaving 6 bases not matched to a gene. The CDR3 totals 14 residues. CDR1 is MNHEY, CDR2 SVGAGI, per germline.

The gene calls are TRBV4-1 and TRBJ2-1; D is perhaps TRBD1 (6 bases). With 3 bases removed from V and 7 bases from J, the gap between germline ends came to 19 bases. Germline-derived CDR1 and CDR2 are MGHRA and YSYEKL. The CDR3 sequence is 16 residues long. CDR3 nucleotides: TGCGCCAGCAGCCAGCCGAGGGGGATCGGGAAGAATGAGCAGTTCTTC. It specifies CASSQPRGIGKNEQFF.

The chain has TRBV7-9 and TRBJ2-7; 10 nucleotides agree with TRBD2. Trimming cost V 4 bases and J 7 bases; bases outside gene matches: 10. CDR1 is SEHNR and CDR2 is FQNEAQ in the germline V gene (reference sequence). The CDR3 runs 15 residues. CDR3 nucleotide sequence: TGTGCCAGCAGCTCAGTAGCGGGAGGAAGTAGAGAGCAGTACTTC. Translating gives CASSSVAGGSREQYF.

The chain joins TRBV6-4 to TRBJ2-1, with D perhaps matching TRBD1 (5 bases). Per the germline V gene, CDR1 is MRHNA and CDR2 is SNTAGT. This CDR3 is 16 amino acids long. Trimming removed 2 bases at V and 7 bases at J, with 18 bases between. The CDR3 loop reads CASSDHYKGPWNEQFF. CDR3 nucleotide sequence: TGTGCCAGCAGTGACCATTACAAGGGGCCTTGGAATGAGCAGTTCTTC.

This clone was counted between two and nine times. The chain combines TRBV24-1 with TRBJ1-2, with unresolved D. This CDR3 region has 12 residues. Germline V gives CDR1 KGHDR, CDR2 SFDVKD. Trimming took 4 bases from V and 4 from J, leaving 6 bases between them. This CDR3 is CATSDYIYGYTF. The CDR3 nucleotides are TGTGCCACCAGTGACTATATCTATGGCTACACCTTC.

The V gene is TRBV7-6, the J gene TRBJ2-3; 11 bases line up with TRBD2. The CDR3 spans 18 residues. Germline CDR1 and CDR2: SGHVS and FNYEAQ. J was trimmed by 5 bases and V by 1 base; bases with no gene match: 11. CDR3 loop: CASSLGLSGRGGRDTQYF. In DNA form, the CDR3 reads TGTGCCAGCAGCTTAGGACTTAGCGGGAGGGGCGGGAGAGATACGCAGTATTTT.

This sequence joins TRBV21-1 and TRBJ1-5. TRBV21-1 is deemed a pseudogene. The CDR3 is made up of 16 amino acids. CDR3 protein: CASSLSGRPNNQPQHF. CDR3 bases: TGTGCCAGCAGCCTAAGCGGGAGGCCGAACAATCAGCCCCAGCATTTT.

This clone was counted only a few times. V is TRBV27 and J is TRBJ2-7; the D gene is possibly TRBD2 (5 bases). Germline V gives CDR1 MNHEY, CDR2 SMNVEV (reference sequence). V was pared by 2 bases and J by 5 bases, with 16 bases between. CDR3 size: 15 residues. CDR3 nucleotides: TGTGCCAGCAGTTTAGACGGAGGAAGGCCGCACGAGCAGTACTTC. Residues: CASSLDGGRPHEQYF.

The chain carries TRBV19 and TRBJ2-1; D is unresolved. V was trimmed by 5 bases and J by 4 bases, leaving 6 bases between them. This CDR3 comprises 12 residues. The germline gives CDR1 LNHDA, CDR2 SQIVND (reference sequence). The CDR3 bases are TGTGCCAGTAGTTTTCAGTACAATGAGCAGTTCTTC. Its translation: CASSFQYNEQFF.

This clone came up a few times. The chain carries TRBV5-5 and TRBJ2-2; possible D gene TRBD1, 5 bases. V lost 1 base and J 5 bases, leaving 6 bases between the germline ends. This CDR3 spans 13 amino acids. CDR1 and CDR2 (germline): SGHKS, YYEKEE (reference sequence). The CDR3 sequence: CASSLSGTGELFF. CDR3 nucleotides: TGTGCCAGCAGCTTGTCAGGGACCGGGGAGCTGTTTTTT. The complete variable domain, with remaining parts taken from reference TRBV5-5 and TRBJ2-2, reads DAGVTQSPTHLIKTRGQQVTLRCSPISGHKSVSWYQQVLGQGPQFIFQYYEKEERGRGNFPDRFSARQFPNYSSELNVNALLLGDSALYLCASSLSGTGELFFGEGSRLTVL.

The rearrangement links TRBV14 to TRBJ2-1, with TRBD2 matching over 8 bases. Trimming cost V 1 base and J 4 bases; bases outside gene matches: 6. This CDR3 spans 16 amino acids. Germline CDR1 reads SGHDN; CDR2 reads FVKESK. The CDR3 spells CASSQAPGTRYNEQFF. As DNA, the CDR3 is TGTGCCAGCAGCCAAGCCCCCGGGACTAGGTACAATGAGCAGTTCTTC.

The chain employs TRBV6-2 or TRBV6-3 and TRBJ2-1; D is unclear. Germline V lookup: CDR1 MNHEY, CDR2 SVGEGT. V lost 0 bases and J 10 bases, leaving 7 bases between the germline ends. This CDR3 is built from 12 residues. CDR3 bases: TGTGCCAGCAGTTACTCGGAGAGGGAGCAGTTCTTC. It translates to CASSYSEREQFF.

This clone was detected only once. The V call is TRBV30, the J call TRBJ1-1, with D possibly matching TRBD1 (5 bases). The length of the CDR3 is 15 residues. Trimming took 4 bases from V and 5 from J, leaving 20 bases between them. Germline V CDR1 and CDR2: GTSNPN, SVGIG (reference sequence). The CDR3 is CAWTILGQRGTEAFF. In DNA, the CDR3 is TGTGCCTGGACCATCTTGGGGCAGCGGGGGACTGAAGCTTTCTTT. Full variable domain (rest looked up from reference TRBV30 and TRBJ1-1): SQTIHQWPATLVQPVGSPLSLECTVEGTSNPNLYWYRQAAGRGLQLLFYSVGIGQISSEVPQNLSASRPQDRQFILSSKKLLLSDSGFYLCAWTILGQRGTEAFFGQGTRLTVV.

V and J are TRBV6-5 and TRBJ2-5; 10 nucleotides match TRBD1. Trimming at V came to 0 bases and at J to 4 bases, leaving 2 bases not matched to a gene. The CDR3 covers 15 residues. Germline lookup yields CDR1 MNHEY and CDR2 SVGAGI. The CDR3, as DNA: TGTGCCAGCAGTTACTCGACAGGGGGCGCAGAGACCCAGTACTTC. Its translation is CASSYSTGGAETQYF.